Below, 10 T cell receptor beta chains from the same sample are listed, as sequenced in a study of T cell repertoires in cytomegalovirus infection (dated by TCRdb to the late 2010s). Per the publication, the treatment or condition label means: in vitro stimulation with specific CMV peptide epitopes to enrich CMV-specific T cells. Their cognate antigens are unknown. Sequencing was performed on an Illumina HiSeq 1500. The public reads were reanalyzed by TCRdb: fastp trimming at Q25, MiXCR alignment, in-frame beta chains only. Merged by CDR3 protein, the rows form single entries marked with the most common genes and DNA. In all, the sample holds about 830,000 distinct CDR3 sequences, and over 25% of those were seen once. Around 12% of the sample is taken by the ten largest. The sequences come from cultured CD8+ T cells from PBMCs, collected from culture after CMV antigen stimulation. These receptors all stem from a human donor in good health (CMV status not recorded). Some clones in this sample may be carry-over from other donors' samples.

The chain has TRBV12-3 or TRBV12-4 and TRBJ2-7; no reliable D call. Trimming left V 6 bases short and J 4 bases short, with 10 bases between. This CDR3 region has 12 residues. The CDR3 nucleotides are TGTGCCAGCAGGCTATCCCGATACGAGCAGTACTTC. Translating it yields CASRLSRYEQYF.

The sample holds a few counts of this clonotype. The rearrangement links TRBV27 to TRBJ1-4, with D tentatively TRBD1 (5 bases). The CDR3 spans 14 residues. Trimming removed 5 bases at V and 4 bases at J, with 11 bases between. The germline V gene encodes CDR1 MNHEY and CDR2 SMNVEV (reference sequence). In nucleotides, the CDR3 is TGTGCCAGCAGTCGCGGGGACTATAATGAAAAACTGTTTTTT. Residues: CASSRGDYNEKLFF.

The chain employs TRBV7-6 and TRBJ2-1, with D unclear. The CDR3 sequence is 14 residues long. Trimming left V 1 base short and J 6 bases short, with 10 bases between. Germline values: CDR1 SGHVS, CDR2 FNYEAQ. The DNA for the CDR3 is TGTGCCAGCAGCTTAGATTCAGGCCCCAATGAGCAGTTCTTC. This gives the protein CASSLDSGPNEQFF.

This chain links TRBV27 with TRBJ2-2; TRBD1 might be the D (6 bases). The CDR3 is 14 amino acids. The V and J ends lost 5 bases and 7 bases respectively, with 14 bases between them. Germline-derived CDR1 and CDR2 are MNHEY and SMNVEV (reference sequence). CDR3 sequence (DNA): TGTGCCAGCAGTGAGGCCAGGGGAATCGGGGAGCTGTTTTTT. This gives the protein CASSEARGIGELFF.

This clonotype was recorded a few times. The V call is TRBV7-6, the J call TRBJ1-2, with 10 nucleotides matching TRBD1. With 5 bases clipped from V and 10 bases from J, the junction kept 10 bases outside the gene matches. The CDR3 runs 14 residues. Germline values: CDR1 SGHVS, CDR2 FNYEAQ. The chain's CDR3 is CASSHGGTGVDYTF. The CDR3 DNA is TGTGCCAGCAGCCATGGGGGGACAGGGGTCGACTACACCTTC.

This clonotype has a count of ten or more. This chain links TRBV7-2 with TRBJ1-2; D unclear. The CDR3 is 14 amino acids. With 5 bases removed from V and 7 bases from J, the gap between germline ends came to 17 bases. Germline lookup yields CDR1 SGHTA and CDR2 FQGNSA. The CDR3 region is CASSARTLLGGYTF. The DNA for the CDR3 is TGTGCCAGCAGCGCCAGGACTCTTCTCGGTGGCTACACCTTC.

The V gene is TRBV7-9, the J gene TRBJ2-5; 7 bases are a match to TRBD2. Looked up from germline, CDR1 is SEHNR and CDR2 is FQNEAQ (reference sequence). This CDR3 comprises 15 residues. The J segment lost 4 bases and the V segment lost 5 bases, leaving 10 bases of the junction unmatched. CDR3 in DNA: TGTGCCAGCAGCCAAACGCGGGGGATGCGAGAGACCCAGTACTTC. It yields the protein CASSQTRGMRETQYF.

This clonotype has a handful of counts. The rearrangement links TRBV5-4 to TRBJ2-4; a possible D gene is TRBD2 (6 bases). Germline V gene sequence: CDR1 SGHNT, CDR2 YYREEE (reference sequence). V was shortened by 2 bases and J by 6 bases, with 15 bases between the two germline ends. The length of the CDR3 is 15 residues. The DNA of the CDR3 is TGTGCCAGCAGCTTCCGGGACTCCCCTAGAAACATTCAGTACTTC. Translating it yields CASSFRDSPRNIQYF. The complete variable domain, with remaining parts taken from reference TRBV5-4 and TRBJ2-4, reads ETGVTQSPTHLIKTRGQQVTLRCSSQSGHNTVSWYQQALGQGPQFIFQYYREEENGRGNFPPRFSGLQFPNYSSELNVNALELDDSALYLCASSFRDSPRNIQYFGAGTRLSVL.

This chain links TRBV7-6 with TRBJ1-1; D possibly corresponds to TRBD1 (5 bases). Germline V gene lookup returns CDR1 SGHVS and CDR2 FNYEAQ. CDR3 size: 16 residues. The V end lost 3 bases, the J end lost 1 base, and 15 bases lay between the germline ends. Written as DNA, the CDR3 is TGTGCCAGCAGCTTGGGGTCAGGGCCGACGAACACTGAAGCTTTCTTT. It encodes CASSLGSGPTNTEAFF.

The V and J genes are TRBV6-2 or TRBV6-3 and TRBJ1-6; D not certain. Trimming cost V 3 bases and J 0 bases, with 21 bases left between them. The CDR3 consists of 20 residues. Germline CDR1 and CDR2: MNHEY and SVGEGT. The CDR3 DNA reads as TGTGCCAGCAGTTATCGCTGGGATACCGATCTGAGCTCCTATAATTCACCCCTCCACTTT. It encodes CASSYRWDTDLSSYNSPLHF.